These T cell receptor beta chains were read from a single sample in a study of T cell changes during pregnancy in multiple sclerosis. The repertoire was sequenced with immunoSEQ multiplex PCR; TCRdb's copy has only in-frame clones and lacks some. Among some 80,000 clones, roughly 91% were seen once, and the ten largest hold roughly 1%. The specimen was peripheral blood, collected in the first trimester of pregnancy. Source of these receptors: a female donor with multiple sclerosis, enrolled in a pregnancy study. The CDR3 runs from the conserved cysteine through the conserved F or W. Each record gives: V gene, D gene, J gene, clone size, CDR3 DNA, CDR3 protein. The D gene is left open where the match is weak. Not every row has a clone size; where given, it reads once, few, many or a size class.

>TRBV5-4|.|TRBJ1-1|once
TGTGCCAGCAGCTTGGAAAAGCTGGCAGCGATGAACACTGAAGCTTTCTTT
CASSLEKLAAMNTEAFF
>TRBV7-2|TRBD1|TRBJ1-1|.
TGTGCCAGCAGCTCACCACGGGACAGGGGGCTTGAAGCTTTCTTT
CASSSPRDRGLEAFF
>TRBV19|TRBD1|TRBJ1-5|.
TGTGCCAGTCCGGGGGGACAGGGGTGGGGGTATGGCAATCAGCCCCAGCATTTT
CASPGGQGWGYGNQPQHF
>TRBV7-8|.|TRBJ1-4|.
TGTGCCAGCACCTCTGGGGGGGGCAGAGGAGAAAAACTGTTTTTT
CASTSGGGRGEKLFF
>TRBV19|TRBD1|TRBJ1-5|.
TGTGCCAGTAGGGTGACAGGGGTGGGCAATCAGCCCCAGCATTTT
CASRVTGVGNQPQHF
>TRBV5-1|TRBD1|TRBJ2-5|.
TGCGCCAGCAGCCGGACAGGTGGGAGCCAAGAGACCCAGTACTTC
CASSRTGGSQETQYF
>TRBV2|TRBD1|TRBJ2-7|few
TGTGCCAGCAGTGAAAGGAACAGGGGGCAATCGGGACGGCAGAGGGGCGAGCAGTACTTC
CASSERNRGQSGRQRGEQYF
>TRBV18|TRBD2|TRBJ2-2|.
TGTGCCAGCTATCCGGGGGGCACCGGGGAGCTGTTTTTT
CASYPGGTGELFF
>TRBV6-5|TRBD2|TRBJ2-7|.
TGTGCCAGCAGTGGGGGACTAGCGGGCGCCTACGAGCAGTACTTC
CASSGGLAGAYEQYF
>TRBV28|.|TRBJ2-2|.
TGTGCCAGCAGTGTAAACACCGGGGAGCTGTTTTTT
CASSVNTGELFF
>TRBV27|.|TRBJ1-2|.
TGTGCCAGCAGTTCCCAGGGCGGCTATGGCTACACCTTC
CASSSQGGYGYTF
>TRBV19|.|TRBJ1-2|.
TGTGCCAGTAAGGTCGGGGGTTCCTATGGCTACACCTTC
CASKVGGSYGYTF
>TRBV7-2|.|TRBJ2-7|.
TGTGCCAGCAGCTTGGAGCCAGGGGTGATTTACGAGCAGTACTTC
CASSLEPGVIYEQYF
>TRBV27|.|TRBJ2-3|.
TGTGCCAGCAGTTTGTACAGGGCGACAGATACGCAGTATTTT
CASSLYRATDTQYF
>TRBV6-4|.|TRBJ2-2|.
TGTGCCAGCAGCACAGGACCCAACACCGGGGAGCTGTTTTTT
CASSTGPNTGELFF
>TRBV18|TRBD1|TRBJ2-1|.
TGTGCCAGCTCACCACGGGACAGCCGACATGAGCAGTTCTTC
CASSPRDSRHEQFF
>TRBV15|TRBD1|TRBJ1-6|.
TGTGCCACCAGCAAAGGGACAGAAAATTCACCCCTCCACTTT
CATSKGTENSPLHF
>TRBV5-1|.|TRBJ2-7|.
TGCGCCAGCAGCTTGGCCCCGGGACATGAAGAGCAGTACTTC
CASSLAPGHEEQYF
>TRBV9|.|TRBJ2-2|.
TGTGCCAGCAGCGAACGAATCAGGGGCAGTAGTTCCGCTGGGGAGCTGTTTTTT
CASSERIRGSSSAGELFF
>TRBV7-2|TRBD2|TRBJ2-2|.
TGTGCCAGCAGCTACTTACTTCGCGGGAGGGACACCGGGGAGCTGTTTTTT
CASSYLLRGRDTGELFF
>TRBV7-2|.|TRBJ1-4|.
TGTGCCAGCAGCTTAAGGGCGAGGGGGAATAATGAAAAACTGTTTTTT
CASSLRARGNNEKLFF
>TRBV19|TRBD2|TRBJ2-2|.
TGTGCCAGTAGCGCTTTCCCGGGGACTAGCGGGGTTGTCGGGGAGCTGTTTTTT
CASSAFPGTSGVVGELFF
>TRBV28|TRBD2|TRBJ2-2|once
TGTGCCAGCAGTATACCGGGACTAGCGGAGCACACCGGGGAGCTGTTTTTT
CASSIPGLAEHTGELFF
>TRBV7-3|TRBD2|TRBJ2-3|.
TGTGCCAGCAGCTTCCTAGCGGGAGGGCCCACAGATACGCAGTATTTT
CASSFLAGGPTDTQYF
>TRBV7-9|TRBD1|TRBJ2-7|.
TGTGCCAGCAGCAAGGGACAGACACCTACGTCGGAGCAGTACTTC
CASSKGQTPTSEQYF
>TRBV5-4|TRBD2|TRBJ2-3|.
TGTGCCAGCAGCACGATAGCGGGAGGGCCGGGCACAGATACGCAGTATTTT
CASSTIAGGPGTDTQYF
>TRBV4-1|.|TRBJ2-7|once
TGCGCCAGCAGCCAAGCCCCAATACTAACGACAGGACTGTACGAGCAGTACTTC
CASSQAPILTTGLYEQYF
>TRBV7-3|TRBD1|TRBJ2-7|.
TGTGCCAGCAGCTGGTCCGGGACAGGGGGCTACGAGCAGTACTTC
CASSWSGTGGYEQYF
>TRBV5-1|TRBD1|TRBJ1-6|.
TGCGCCAGCAGCCACCCGGGACAGGGTGGTTCACCCCTCCACTTT
CASSHPGQGGSPLHF
>TRBV7-9|.|TRBJ1-1|.
TGTGCCAGCAGCTTTCTAGGTTCCAACGCTGAAGCTTTCTTT
CASSFLGSNAEAFF
>TRBV5-3|TRBD1|TRBJ2-7|.
TGTGCCAGAAGCTCCCTTGGCCTACGGACAGGTAGAGTCTACGAGCAGTACTTC
CARSSLGLRTGRVYEQYF
>TRBV25-1|TRBD2|TRBJ2-2|.
TGTGCAGCGGGGGGCGCGGTCCCCGGGGAGCTGTTTTTT
CAAGGAVPGELFF
>TRBV4-2|.|TRBJ2-3|.
TGTGCCAGCAGCCAAGAGGGCTACCCCACAGATACGCAGTATTTT
CASSQEGYPTDTQYF
>TRBV28|.|TRBJ2-1|.
TGTGCCAGCAGTTTACTCGGTGAGGGTTCGGATGAGCAGTTCTTC
CASSLLGEGSDEQFF
>TRBV7-9|TRBD1|TRBJ2-7|once
TGTGCCAGCAGCTCTACGGGACAGGTTAACTCCTACGAGCAGTACTTC
CASSSTGQVNSYEQYF
>TRBV18|TRBD1|TRBJ1-2|.
TGTGCCAGCTCACCGGGACAGTCGAATTCTTACGGCTACACCTTC
CASSPGQSNSYGYTF
>TRBV7-2|TRBD1|TRBJ2-1|.
TGTGCCAGCAGCCTAGCCTACAGGGGGAACTATGAGCAGTTCTTC
CASSLAYRGNYEQFF
>TRBV5-1|TRBD1|TRBJ1-2|.
TGCGCCAGCAGCTTGCAACTGGACAGGGGTGGTGGCTACACCTTC
CASSLQLDRGGGYTF
>TRBV28|.|TRBJ1-3|.
TGTGCCAGCAGTTTGGGTGGGAGCTCTGGAAACACCATATATTTT
CASSLGGSSGNTIYF
>TRBV9|.|TRBJ2-1|.
TGTGCCAGCAGCGTCTTACCCAATAGCCTGGGTAATGAGCAGTTCTTC
CASSVLPNSLGNEQFF
>TRBV28|.|TRBJ1-1|.
TGTGCCAGCAGTTTAAGGGGCACTGAAGCTTTCTTT
CASSLRGTEAFF
>TRBV6-1|TRBD2|TRBJ2-3|.
TGTGCCAGCAGTCCGGGACTAATCACAGATACGCAGTATTTT
CASSPGLITDTQYF
>TRBV29-1|.|TRBJ2-7|.
TGCAGCGTAGGAACAGGGTCCCCTATCTACGAGCAGTACTTC
CSVGTGSPIYEQYF
>TRBV30|.|TRBJ1-1|.
TGTGCCTGGAGTGTACATTTCTTCCGTGAAGCTTTCTTT
CAWSVHFFREAFF
>TRBV27|TRBD2|TRBJ2-1|.
TGTGCCAGCAGTTTAAAGGCTAGCGGGAGTCCCTACAATGAGCAGTTCTTC
CASSLKASGSPYNEQFF